The 24 T cell receptor beta chains given below trace back to one sample, sequenced in a study of CD8 T cells in ankylosing spondylitis. TCRdb re-called the 5' RACE reads with MiXCR, one entry per CDR3 protein. The table shows around 280,000 distinct CDR3 sequences, with around 20% occurring only once. Sequenced sample: blood, either unsorted or a sorted T cell fraction (not recorded which). These TCRs come from a male donor with ankylosing spondylitis or in good health (not recorded which).

The V and J genes are TRBV5-5 and TRBJ2-1; D remains unclear. This CDR3 is 16 amino acids long. V was cut by 0 bases and J by 8 bases, with 18 bases left in between. CDR1 SGHKS and CDR2 YYEKEE come from the germline V gene (reference sequence). The CDR3 spells CASSLDERRSLHEQFF. CDR3 in DNA: TGTGCCAGCAGCTTGGATGAGCGTCGGAGTTTGCATGAGCAGTTCTTC.

Ten or more counts support this clonotype. The chain employs TRBV4-1 and TRBJ2-1; D not resolved. CDR1 is MGHRA and CDR2 is YSYEKL in the germline V gene. The V and J ends lost 1 base and 0 bases respectively, with 13 bases between them. The CDR3 has 17 residues. The CDR3 DNA reads TGCGCCAGCAGCCAAGTCCCAGCGCTGAGCTCCTACAATGAGCAGTTCTTC. This encodes CASSQVPALSSYNEQFF.

This clonotype was picked up a small number of times. This rearrangement joins TRBV6-2 or TRBV6-3 to TRBJ1-2; D remains unclear. Deletions cut 3 bases from V and 7 bases from J, with 9 bases between. Germline V lookup: CDR1 MNHEY, CDR2 SVGEGT. The CDR3 runs 12 residues. The CDR3 sequence: CASSYYETGYTF. The CDR3 coding sequence is TGTGCCAGCAGTTATTACGAAACTGGCTACACCTTC.

The gene calls are TRBV7-9 and TRBJ2-1; no firm D call. Germline CDR1 and CDR2: SEHNR and FQNEAQ (reference sequence). Trimming cost V 4 bases and J 14 bases, with 3 bases left between them. This CDR3 has 8 amino acids. The CDR3 spells CASSYEFF. In nucleotides, the CDR3 is TGTGCCAGCAGCTACGAGTTCTTC.

This chain connects TRBV9 to TRBJ2-3; possibly TRBD1 for D (6 bases). Between the trimmed V and J ends, which lost 5 bases and 3 bases, there was a span of 19 bases. This CDR3 is built from 16 residues. Germline V gene sequence: CDR1 SGDLS, CDR2 YYNGEE. The CDR3 DNA sequence: TGTGCCAGCAGTCCCACAGGGAGTGGCGGAACAGATACGCAGTATTTT. Its translation is CASSPTGSGGTDTQYF.

In this sample, this clonotype turned up a few times. The J gene is TRBJ2-3, the V gene TRBV24-1, with D tentatively TRBD1 (6 bases). The germline gives CDR1 KGHDR, CDR2 SFDVKD. This CDR3 comprises 14 residues. V lost 3 bases, J lost 4 bases, and 10 bases lay in between. The CDR3 DNA is TGTGCCACCAGTGATCCCAGGGGACCAGATACGCAGTATTTT. Translated, it gives CATSDPRGPDTQYF.

The chain combines TRBV3-1 with TRBJ1-1; no clear D. Trimming took 1 base from V and 8 from J, leaving 8 bases between them. CDR1 LGHDT and CDR2 YNNKEL come from the germline V gene (reference sequence). The length of the CDR3 is 12 residues. This chain's CDR3 is CASSQAKGEAFF. In DNA, the CDR3 is TGTGCCAGCAGCCAAGCTAAAGGGGAAGCTTTCTTT.

This clonotype was counted ten times or more. The CDR3 bases are TGTGCCAGCAGCCCCTACGGCCCCTCTGGACTAGCGGTCACAGATACGCAGTATTTT. Encoded protein: CASSPYGPSGLAVTDTQYF. V and J are TRBV4-2 and TRBJ2-3; 10 bases align to TRBD2. The V gene's germline CDR1 is LGHNA and CDR2 YNFKEQ. Trimming cost V 4 bases and J 2 bases; bases outside gene matches: 15. The CDR3 extends over 19 amino acids.

The genes are TRBV20-1 and TRBJ2-7; D is unclear. The CDR3 has 15 residues. Germline CDR1 and CDR2: DFQATT and SNEGSKA (reference sequence). V was trimmed by 2 bases and J by 0 bases, leaving 14 bases between them. The DNA of the CDR3 is TGCAGTGCTAGATTATCAGGAGTAAGCTCCTACGAGCAGTACGTC. Translation: CSARLSGVSSYEQYV.

V gene TRBV7-9 combines with J gene TRBJ2-7; possibly TRBD1 for D (5 bases). V lost 1 base and J 1 base, leaving 11 bases between the germline ends. This CDR3 spans 15 amino acids. The V gene's germline CDR1 is SEHNR and CDR2 FQNEAQ (reference sequence). CDR3 amino acids: CASSLGGADSYEQYV. CDR3 coding DNA: TGTGCCAGCAGCTTAGGGGGCGCAGATTCCTACGAGCAGTACGTC.

This clonotype has only a few counts. J is TRBJ1-2 and V is TRBV9; 7 bases are shared with TRBD1. This CDR3 has 17 residues. Germline CDR1 SGDLS, CDR2 YYNGEE. Losses at the gene ends were 3 bases for V and 2 bases for J; bases not matched to a gene: 13. In DNA, the CDR3 is TGTGCCAGCAGCGGTTCGAGGGGAGACAGGGAGAACTATGGCTACACCTTC. Its translation: CASSGSRGDRENYGYTF.

This clonotype came up a few times. V is TRBV9 and J is TRBJ1-3, with D uncertain. CDR3 length equals 16 residues. Between the trimmed V and J ends, which lost 0 bases and 1 base, there was a span of 11 bases. CDR1 and CDR2 from the germline V gene are SGDLS and YYNGEE. The CDR3 nucleotides are TGTGCCAGCAGCGTAGTGGCGGAGAGTTCTGGAAACACCATATATTTT. It specifies CASSVVAESSGNTIYF.

This clonotype was recorded at least ten times. The chain links TRBV20-1 to TRBJ1-2; D unclear. The CDR3 sequence is 12 residues long. Germline V gene lookup returns CDR1 DFQATT and CDR2 SNEGSKA (reference sequence). Trimming left V 4 bases short and J 1 base short, with 7 bases between. CDR3 DNA sequence: TGCAGTGCTATCGACGGTAACTATGGCTACACCTTC. Translating it yields CSAIDGNYGYTF.

The rearrangement uses TRBV2 and TRBJ1-1, with D unresolved. The germline V gene has CDR1 SNHLY and CDR2 FYNNEI. The CDR3 runs 13 residues. The V end was cut by 5 bases, the J end by 5 bases, with 12 bases between. This CDR3 is CASSRERETEAFF. Written as DNA, the CDR3 is TGTGCCAGCAGTAGGGAAAGGGAAACTGAAGCTTTCTTT.

This clonotype occurred a few times. The chain uses TRBV6-1 and TRBJ2-7; the D gene could be TRBD1 or TRBD2 (5 bases each). Trimming removed 2 bases from V and 1 base from J, with 6 bases in between. This CDR3 region has 13 residues. Per the germline V gene, CDR1 is MNHNS and CDR2 is SASEGT. The CDR3 is CASSEWGSYEQYV. The CDR3 DNA reads as TGTGCCAGCAGTGAATGGGGGTCCTACGAGCAGTACGTC.

V is TRBV3-1 and J is TRBJ2-5, with 10 positions matching TRBD2. This CDR3 region has 20 residues. Losses at the gene ends were 1 base for V and 0 bases for J; bases not matched to a gene: 14. CDR1 is LGHDT and CDR2 is YNNKEL in the germline V gene (reference sequence). CDR3 nucleotide sequence: TGTGCCAGCAGCCAAGGGTTCCTGGGACTAGCGAAACCTTACCAAGAGACCCAGTACTTC. Translation gives CASSQGFLGLAKPYQETQYF.

Note on this clonotype: A read error is possible here, since a much larger clone lies one base away. This chain uses TRBV5-1 with TRBJ1-1; 7 bases are shared with TRBD1. Germline CDR1 SGHRS, CDR2 YFSETQ. The CDR3 extends over 14 amino acids. Losses at the gene ends were 4 bases for V and 6 bases for J; bases not matched to a gene: 9. The CDR3 region is CASSPDRVSSEAFF. In nucleotides, the CDR3 is TGCGCCAGCAGCCCCGACAGGGTGTCGTCTGAAGCTTTCTTT. Combining the CDR3 with reference TRBV5-1 and TRBJ1-1 gives the whole variable domain KAGVTQTPRYLIKTRGQQVTLSCSPISGHRSVSWYQQTPGQGLQFLFEYFSETQRNKGNFPGRFSGRQFSNSRSEMNVSTLELGDSALYLCASSPDRVSSEAFFGQGTRLTVV.

This clonotype was observed a handful of times. The rearrangement uses TRBV3-1 and TRBJ2-3; weak D call: TRBD1 (5 bases). Germline CDR1 and CDR2: LGHDT and YNNKEL (reference sequence). This CDR3 contains 16 residues. Trimming took 3 bases from V and 1 from J, leaving 14 bases between them. As DNA, the CDR3 is TGTGCCAGCAGCCAGACGGGTCAGGGTCGCACAGATACGCAGTATTTT. As protein: CASSQTGQGRTDTQYF.

This clonotype has at least ten counts. V usage is TRBV5-1 and J usage is TRBJ1-1; TRBD1 is a possible D gene (5 bases). Germline CDR1 reads SGHRS; CDR2 reads YFSETQ. The CDR3 covers 10 residues. The V gene lost 5 bases and the J gene lost 10 bases, with 9 bases spanning the gap. In DNA, the CDR3 is TGCGCCAGCAGGGGGCGTGGAGCTTTCTTT. Its translation: CASRGRGAFF.

This clonotype showed up just a few times. The DNA for the CDR3 is TGCGCCAGCAGCTTGGCCATGGAGACCCAGTACTTC. Amino acid sequence: CASSLAMETQYF. The genes are TRBV5-1 and TRBJ2-5; no clear D. Germline loops: CDR1 SGHRS, CDR2 YFSETQ. The V end was cut by 0 bases, the J end by 5 bases, with 5 bases between. The CDR3 is 12 residues long.

This clonotype is judged medium-sized. This chain uses TRBV5-5 with TRBJ1-5; 7 nucleotides line up with TRBD1. With V trimmed by 4 bases and J by 0 bases, 4 bases remained unmatched. CDR3 length: 15 amino acids. Germline V gene lookup returns CDR1 SGHKS and CDR2 YYEKEE (reference sequence). The DNA for the CDR3 is TGTGCCAGCAGCCCGGGACAGTCTAGCAATCAGCCCCAGCATTTT. It codes for CASSPGQSSNQPQHF.

This clonotype has only a few counts. The chain uses TRBV7-2 and TRBJ1-2, with no clear D. The CDR3 spans 13 residues. V lost 5 bases, J lost 4 bases, and 11 bases lay in between. Looked up from germline, CDR1 is SGHTA and CDR2 is FQGNSA. CDR3 protein: CASSRDGPYGYTF. The CDR3 DNA sequence: TGTGCCAGCAGCCGAGACGGACCCTATGGCTACACCTTC.

The table lists this clonotype with a few counts. The J gene is TRBJ2-3, the V gene TRBV5-1; the match to TRBD2 covers 12 bases. The germline V gene encodes CDR1 SGHRS and CDR2 YFSETQ. With 4 bases clipped from V and 6 bases from J, the junction kept 9 bases outside the gene matches. The CDR3 is 16 amino acids. The CDR3 DNA follows: TGCGCCAGCAGCACGGGACTAGCGGGCCTTGGGGATACGCAGTATTTT. Amino acids: CASSTGLAGLGDTQYF.

This clonotype showed up just a few times. This chain uses TRBV24-1 with TRBJ1-5, with D possibly matching TRBD1 (5 bases). Germline CDR1 reads KGHDR; CDR2 reads SFDVKD. V was cut by 1 base and J by 5 bases, with 8 bases left in between. The CDR3 consists of 14 residues. Here the CDR3 DNA reads TGTGCCACCAGTGATTTCGGGGCGCATCAGCCCCAGCATTTT. Its translation is CATSDFGAHQPQHF.